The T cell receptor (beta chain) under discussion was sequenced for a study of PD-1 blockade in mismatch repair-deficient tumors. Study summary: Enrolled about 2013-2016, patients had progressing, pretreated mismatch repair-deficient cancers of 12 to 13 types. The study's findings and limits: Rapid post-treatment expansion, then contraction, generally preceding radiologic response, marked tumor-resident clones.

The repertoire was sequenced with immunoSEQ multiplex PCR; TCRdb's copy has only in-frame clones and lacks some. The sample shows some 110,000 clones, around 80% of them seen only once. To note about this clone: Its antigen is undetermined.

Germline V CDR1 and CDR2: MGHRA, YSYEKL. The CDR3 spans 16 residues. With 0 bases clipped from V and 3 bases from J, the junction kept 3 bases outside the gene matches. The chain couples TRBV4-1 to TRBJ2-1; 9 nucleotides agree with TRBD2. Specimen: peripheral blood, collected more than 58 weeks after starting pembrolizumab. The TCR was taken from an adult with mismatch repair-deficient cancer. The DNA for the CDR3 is TGCGCCAGCAGCCAAGAGACTAGCGGAAACTACAATGAGCAGTTCTTC. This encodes CASSQETSGNYNEQFF.